This T cell receptor beta chain was profiled in a study of metastatic and nonmetastatic thyroid tumors. Overall study findings and caveats: It was reported that TCR beta diversity was significantly higher in malignant thyroid tumors than benign nodules, in blood and tumor.

No patient received treatment before thyroid surgery. The CDR3 loop spans 11 amino acids. CDR1 and CDR2 from the germline V gene are MNHEY and SMNVEV (reference sequence). V was clipped by 5 bases and J by 8 bases, with 6 bases between them. This clone has at least ten counts. Its antigen is not identified. Per the study methods: A classifier of distant metastasis in papillary thyroid cancer was built from CDR3 differences (across clinicopathological groups). TCRdb re-clonotyped the PCR reads through MiXCR. TCRdb, not the original authors, processed these V and J calls. The sample includes about 25,000 clones, less than 25% seen only once; the top ten take roughly a quarter.

Material: blood. The chain is built from TRBV27 and TRBJ1-4; no clear D. This sequence was found in a male donor with papillary thyroid cancer or a benign thyroid nodule (not recorded which). Some clones in this sample may be carry-over from other donors' samples. The CDR3 coding sequence is TGTGCCAGCAGTCGAAGGGAAAAACTGTTTTTT. Protein: CASSRREKLFF.